The next 14 T cell receptor beta chains were all read from a single sample in a study of beta chain features in type 1 diabetes. Study-level results: Shortening that was moderate but significant affected the TCRB CDR3s of Type 1 diabetes patients in all four CD4+ subsets.

These receptors' antigens are unknown. Expressed TCRB transcripts were sequenced, since all the RNA that had been isolated was reverse transcribed. TCRdb's table, derived via immunoSEQ multiplex PCR, lists solely in-frame clones and lacks some. The profile shows 400,000 or so clones, around a tenth of them singletons. Sequencing was carried out using central memory CD4+ T cells from blood. The source of these receptors is a man younger than 45 with type 1 diabetes.

This chain links TRBV7-2 with TRBJ2-1; no reliable D call. Germline assignment: CDR1 SGHTA and CDR2 FQGNSA. V lost 0 bases and J 7 bases, leaving 4 bases between the germline ends. The CDR3 is made up of 12 amino acids. CDR3 in DNA: TGTGCCAGCAGCTTAGCGGAAAATGAGCAGTTCTTC. This gives the protein CASSLAENEQFF.

In this sample, this clone turned up many times. The V gene is TRBV9, the J gene TRBJ1-2; tentatively, D is TRBD1 (6 bases). The CDR3 is 13 residues long. V was clipped by 2 bases and J by 8 bases, with 13 bases between them. CDR1 SGDLS and CDR2 YYNGEE come from the germline V gene. CDR3 sequence: CASSVGQREGYTF. In DNA form, the CDR3 reads TGTGCCAGCAGCGTTGGACAGCGGGAGGGCTACACCTTC.

On this clone itself: Given a much more abundant clone one base away, this may be a read error. The chain recombines TRBV5-4 with TRBJ2-3, with D possibly matching TRBD2 (5 bases). In germline, CDR1 is SGHNT, CDR2 YYREEE (reference sequence). Trimming removed 4 bases at V and 4 bases at J, with 10 bases between. This CDR3 contains 13 residues. The CDR3 loop is CASSQGRADTQYF. In nucleotides, the CDR3 is TGTGCCAGCAGCCAAGGGCGGGCAGATACGCAGTATTTT.

This clone was picked up one time. This may come from a read error, since a much larger clone is one base off. The CDR3 region has the DNA TGTGCCAGCAGTGCCGGACTAGCGGAAGAGACCCAGTACTTC. This gives the protein CASSAGLAEETQYF. This chain connects TRBV7-3 to TRBJ2-5; 10 positions match TRBD2. Trimming took 6 bases from V and 3 from J; bases not matched to a gene: 4. This CDR3 comprises 14 residues. The V gene's germline CDR1 is SGHTA and CDR2 FQGTGA.

The rearrangement joins TRBV9 to TRBJ2-7, with 9 bases identical to TRBD2. With V trimmed by 4 bases and J by 2 bases, 7 bases remained unmatched. Germline-derived CDR1 and CDR2 are SGDLS and YYNGEE. The CDR3 is 15 amino acids. CDR3 sequence reads: CASSSVTSGPYEQYF. CDR3 bases: TGTGCCAGCAGCTCCGTGACTAGCGGCCCCTACGAGCAGTACTTC.

In its sample, this clone was seen many times. The rearrangement uses TRBV7-9 and TRBJ2-1, with 7 bases aligning to TRBD1. This CDR3 comprises 15 residues. Germline CDR1 is SEHNR and CDR2 is FQNEAQ (reference sequence). Trimming at V came to 4 bases and at J to 5 bases, leaving 8 bases not matched to a gene. CDR3 residues: CASSSGQALDNEQFF. The CDR3 nucleotides read TGTGCCAGCAGCTCAGGACAGGCCCTCGACAATGAGCAGTTCTTC.

This chain uses TRBV28 with TRBJ2-3; 8 nucleotides line up with TRBD2. The CDR3 spans 15 residues. From germline, CDR1 is MDHEN and CDR2 SYDVKM. J lost 0 bases, V lost 4 bases, and 3 bases had no gene match. The CDR3 loop reads CASSSPSGSTDTQYF. The DNA for the CDR3 is TGTGCCAGCAGTTCCCCTAGCGGGAGCACAGATACGCAGTATTTT.

The chain couples TRBV29-1 to TRBJ2-7, with TRBD1 identical over 9 bases. CDR3 length: 12 amino acids. Unmatched junction bases numbered 2, after V lost 4 bases and J lost 4 bases. Germline CDR1 and CDR2: SQVTM and ANQGSEA. CDR3 loop: CSVGQGGYEQYF. Here the CDR3 DNA reads TGCAGCGTTGGACAGGGGGGTTACGAGCAGTACTTC.

This clone was picked up a small number of times. This chain connects TRBV7-8 to TRBJ1-2; TRBD1 is a possible D gene (5 bases). The CDR3 contains 15 residues. Trimming cost V 1 base and J 5 bases, with 14 bases left between them. Germline V CDR1 and CDR2: SGHVS, FQNEAQ. The CDR3 reads CASSLEGGAAYGYTF. For the CDR3, the DNA is TGTGCCAGCAGCTTAGAAGGAGGGGCGGCGTATGGCTACACCTTC.

This clone was observed a handful of times. This chain connects TRBV11-3 to TRBJ1-2, with D maybe TRBD1 (5 bases). V was shortened by 5 bases and J by 3 bases, with 10 bases between the two germline ends. Germline V gives CDR1 SGHNT, CDR2 YENEEA. This CDR3 contains 13 residues. The CDR3 sequence: CASSRQYDYGYTF. The CDR3 DNA follows: TGTGCCAGCAGCCGACAGTATGACTATGGCTACACCTTC.

This clone turned up a few times. This may arise from a read error, as a much more abundant clone is one base away. This sequence joins TRBV7-2 and TRBJ2-3; TRBD1 might be the D (5 bases). V dropped 5 bases and J dropped 3 bases, with 6 bases sitting between them. Germline-derived CDR1 and CDR2 are SGHTA and FQGNSA. The CDR3 has 12 residues. The CDR3 region has the DNA TGTGCCAGCAGCCGACAGACAGATACGCAGTATTTT. The encoded protein is CASSRQTDTQYF.

In this sample, this clone turned up a few times. This chain joins TRBV11-2 and TRBJ2-1; 11 bases are shared with TRBD2. Trimming took 4 bases from V and 6 from J; bases not matched to a gene: 5. CDR1 and CDR2 from the germline V gene are SGHAT and FQNNGV. CDR3 length: 15 amino acids. CDR3 residues: CASSSTTSGGNEQFF. CDR3 in DNA: TGTGCCAGCAGCTCAACCACTAGCGGGGGCAATGAGCAGTTCTTC.

There are a few counts of this clone. V and J are TRBV7-8 and TRBJ2-5; D might be TRBD1 or TRBD2, each matching 6 bases. This CDR3 comprises 14 residues. Trimming pared 6 bases from V and 2 bases from J, leaving 13 bases between. Germline-derived CDR1 and CDR2 are SGHVS and FQNEAQ. The CDR3, as DNA: TGTGCCAGCAGGGGGAGGCAGGGGCAAGAGACCCAGTACTTC. It codes for CASRGRQGQETQYF.

The chain combines TRBV9 with TRBJ1-1; D might be TRBD1 (5 bases). V lost 4 bases, J lost 7 bases, and 8 bases lay in between. The CDR3 covers 11 residues. The germline gives CDR1 SGDLS, CDR2 YYNGEE. The CDR3 DNA reads as TGTGCCAGCAGCCCTCAGGGTGAAGCTTTCTTT. This sequence encodes CASSPQGEAFF.